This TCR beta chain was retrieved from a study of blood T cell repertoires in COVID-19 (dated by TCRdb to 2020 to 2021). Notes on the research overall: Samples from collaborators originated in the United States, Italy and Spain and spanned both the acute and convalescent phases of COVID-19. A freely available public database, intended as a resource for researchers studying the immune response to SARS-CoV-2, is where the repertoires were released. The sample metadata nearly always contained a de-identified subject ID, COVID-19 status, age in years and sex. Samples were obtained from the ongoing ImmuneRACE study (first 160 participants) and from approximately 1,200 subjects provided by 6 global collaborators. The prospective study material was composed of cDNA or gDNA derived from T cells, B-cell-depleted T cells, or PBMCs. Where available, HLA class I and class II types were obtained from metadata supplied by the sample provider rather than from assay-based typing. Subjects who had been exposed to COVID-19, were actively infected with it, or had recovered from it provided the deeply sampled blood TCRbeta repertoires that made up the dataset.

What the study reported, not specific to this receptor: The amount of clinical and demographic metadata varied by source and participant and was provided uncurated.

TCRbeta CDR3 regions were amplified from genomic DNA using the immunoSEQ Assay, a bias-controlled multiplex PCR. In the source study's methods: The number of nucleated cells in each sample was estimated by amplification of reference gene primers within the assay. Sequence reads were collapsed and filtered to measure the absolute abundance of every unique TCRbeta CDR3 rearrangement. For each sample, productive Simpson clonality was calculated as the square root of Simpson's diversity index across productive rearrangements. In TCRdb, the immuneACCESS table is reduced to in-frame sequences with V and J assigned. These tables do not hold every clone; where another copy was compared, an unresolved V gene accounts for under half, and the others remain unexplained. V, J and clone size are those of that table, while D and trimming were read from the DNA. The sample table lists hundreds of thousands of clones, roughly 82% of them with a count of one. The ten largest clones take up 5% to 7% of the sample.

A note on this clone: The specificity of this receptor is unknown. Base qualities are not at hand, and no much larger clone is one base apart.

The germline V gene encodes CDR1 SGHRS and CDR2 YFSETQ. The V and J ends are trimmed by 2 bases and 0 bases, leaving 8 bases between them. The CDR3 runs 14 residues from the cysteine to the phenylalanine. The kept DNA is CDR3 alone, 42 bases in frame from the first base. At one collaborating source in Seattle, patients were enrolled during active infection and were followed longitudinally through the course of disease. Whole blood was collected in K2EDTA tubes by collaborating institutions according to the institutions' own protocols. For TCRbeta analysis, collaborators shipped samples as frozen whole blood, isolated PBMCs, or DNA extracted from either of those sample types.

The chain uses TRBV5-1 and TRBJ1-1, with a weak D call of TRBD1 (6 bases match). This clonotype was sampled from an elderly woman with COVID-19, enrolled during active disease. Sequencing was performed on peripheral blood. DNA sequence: TGCGCCAGCAGCTTACAGGGCATGAACACTGAAGCTTTCTTT. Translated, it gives CASSLQGMNTEAFF. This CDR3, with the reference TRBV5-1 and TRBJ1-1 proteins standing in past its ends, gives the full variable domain KAGVTQTPRYLIKTRGQQVTLSCSPISGHRSVSWYQQTPGQGLQFLFEYFSETQRNKGNFPGRFSGRQFSNSRSEMNVSTLELGDSALYLCASSLQGMNTEAFFGQGTRLTVV.